This T cell receptor beta chain came from a study of blood T cell repertoires in COVID-19. Trimming cost V 4 bases and J 2 bases, with 6 bases left between them. The germline CDR1 and CDR2 sequences are SGHRS and YFSETQ. The CDR3 is 12 amino acids. Clones were sequenced by immunoSEQ multiplex PCR, and TCRdb holds only the in-frame ones, with some missing. Of a few hundred thousand clones listed, about 83% are singletons. The sequencing input was peripheral blood. The source is a woman aged 45-59 years with acute or convalescent COVID-19. The chain has TRBV5-1 and TRBJ1-2; D call uncertain. As DNA, the CDR3 is TGCGCCAGCAGCAACGGGAACTATGGCTACACCTTC. This translates into CASSNGNYGYTF.